These 28 T cell receptor beta chains share one sample of origin, sequenced in a study of T cell responses to AZD1222 COVID-19 vaccine. Clones were read by immunoSEQ multiplex PCR, and TCRdb kept only the in-frame ones, dropping some. In the table there are approximately 120,000 clones, roughly 86% of which are singletons. The specimen was peripheral blood, collected 28 days after the second AZD1222 dose. All receptors come from an adult who received the AZD1222 COVID-19 vaccine.

The sample holds a few counts of this clone. The genes are TRBV6-2 or TRBV6-3 and TRBJ2-3; D not resolved. V shed 5 bases and J shed 3 bases, with 18 bases lying between them. The CDR3 spans 16 residues. Per germline, CDR1 MNHEY and CDR2 SVGEGT. The CDR3 spells CASSTSWFGGTDTQYF. Written as DNA, the CDR3 is TGTGCCAGCAGTACCTCTTGGTTTGGTGGAACAGATACGCAGTATTTT.

This sequence joins TRBV9 and TRBJ1-1; D is undetermined. The CDR3 length is 16 residues. Deletions cut 0 bases from V and 1 base from J, with 13 bases between. Germline V gene lookup returns CDR1 SGDLS and CDR2 YYNGEE. The CDR3 nucleotides are TGTGCCAGCAGCGTAGGAGGTAGGGTTCGGAACACTGAAGCTTTCTTT. Translation gives CASSVGGRVRNTEAFF.

The chain combines TRBV11-2 with TRBJ2-5; 7 bases agree with TRBD2. Germline CDR1 reads SGHAT; CDR2 reads FQNNGV. The CDR3 covers 17 residues. Trimming took 0 bases from V and 6 from J; bases not matched to a gene: 13. In DNA form, the CDR3 reads TGTGCCAGCAGCTTAGATCGCGAAGGGAGGGCTAAAAAGACCCAGTACTTC. Translating gives CASSLDREGRAKKTQYF.

The J gene is TRBJ1-2, the V gene TRBV28; 8 bases line up with TRBD1. The CDR3 covers 15 residues. Trimming at V came to 3 bases and at J to 7 bases, leaving 10 bases not matched to a gene. Germline V gene sequence: CDR1 MDHEN, CDR2 SYDVKM. CDR3 nucleotide sequence: TGTGCCAGCAGTTTTGAAGACAGGGGTATAAGTGGCTACACCTTC. It translates to CASSFEDRGISGYTF.

The V gene is TRBV9, the J gene TRBJ2-3; D is unresolved. CDR3 size: 14 residues. The germline V gene has CDR1 SGDLS and CDR2 YYNGEE. V gave up 4 bases and J gave up 1 base, with 10 bases separating them. In nucleotides, the CDR3 is TGTGCCAGCAGCCCCGACGGCGGCACAGATACGCAGTATTTT. It yields the protein CASSPDGGTDTQYF.

V usage is TRBV7-9 and J usage is TRBJ1-2; no reliable D call. Germline-derived CDR1 and CDR2 are SEHNR and FQNEAQ (reference sequence). The CDR3 contains 14 residues. The V end lost 1 base, the J end lost 4 bases, and 10 bases lay between the germline ends. In DNA form, the CDR3 reads TGTGCCAGCAGCTTAGACGGCCTACTCTATGGCTACACCTTC. It is translated as CASSLDGLLYGYTF.

The genes are TRBV25-1 and TRBJ2-7; 8 nucleotides agree with TRBD1. Germline V CDR1 and CDR2: MGHDK, SYGVNS. The V segment lost 8 bases and the J segment 5 bases; nucleotides outside the gene matches: 11. The CDR3 length is 14 residues. The CDR3 DNA reads as TGTGCCAGCGGGGATGGGACAGGACGACACGAGCAGTACTTC. It yields the protein CASGDGTGRHEQYF.

The CDR3 protein is CASSVGVAGNEQFF. The CDR3 DNA reads TGTGCCAGCAGCGTAGGGGTAGCGGGTAATGAGCAGTTCTTC. The chain employs TRBV9 and TRBJ2-1; 7 bases agree with TRBD2. With V trimmed by 0 bases and J by 7 bases, 4 bases remained unmatched. CDR3 length: 14 amino acids. Germline-derived CDR1 and CDR2 are SGDLS and YYNGEE.

The chain joins TRBV7-8 to TRBJ2-7; 8 nucleotides match TRBD2. Germline V gene sequence: CDR1 SGHVS, CDR2 FQNEAQ. The CDR3 contains 15 residues. Losses at the gene ends were 2 bases for V and 2 bases for J; bases not matched to a gene: 5. CDR3 sequence reads: CASSLSGGHAYEQYF. Here the CDR3 DNA reads TGTGCCAGCAGCTTAAGCGGGGGCCACGCCTACGAGCAGTACTTC.

The V gene is TRBV6-5, the J gene TRBJ1-4; D not resolved. The CDR3 sequence is 14 residues long. Trimming took off 8 bases at V and 8 bases at J, with 18 bases between the two ends. Germline loops: CDR1 MNHEY, CDR2 SVGAGI. This CDR3 is CASSLGRFGEKLFF. CDR3 nucleotide sequence: TGTGCCAGCTCCCTGGGCAGGTTTGGAGAAAAACTGTTTTTT.

This chain joins TRBV12-5 and TRBJ1-5; perhaps TRBD1 as D (5 bases). This CDR3 is 16 amino acids long. Germline V gene lookup returns CDR1 LGHNT and CDR2 FRNRAP. Trimming cost V 2 bases and J 2 bases, with 13 bases left between them. Here the CDR3 DNA reads TGTGCTAGTGGTTTGCAGGGCGCGCGCGGCAATCAGCCCCAGCATTTT. This sequence encodes CASGLQGARGNQPQHF.

This clone showed up just once. The gene calls are TRBV4-1 and TRBJ2-1; no definite D call. This CDR3 comprises 11 residues. CDR1 and CDR2 from the germline V gene are MGHRA and YSYEKL. Trimming pared 8 bases from V and 6 bases from J, leaving 8 bases between. CDR3 region: CASQKGNEQFF. As DNA, the CDR3 is TGCGCCAGCCAGAAGGGCAATGAGCAGTTCTTC.

The genes are TRBV18 and TRBJ1-4; D uncertain. Germline V gene lookup returns CDR1 KGHSH and CDR2 LQKENI. V lost 6 bases and J 11 bases, leaving 10 bases between the germline ends. This CDR3 comprises 11 residues. As DNA, the CDR3 is TGTGCCAGCTCTACGAGGGAGAAACTGTTTTTT. It specifies CASSTREKLFF.

The DNA of the CDR3 is TGTGCCAGTACCGCGGACAGGGGTAAAGAGACCCAGTACTTC. Amino acids: CASTADRGKETQYF. The V gene is TRBV19, the J gene TRBJ2-5, with TRBD1 identical over 9 bases. Germline V lookup: CDR1 LNHDA, CDR2 SQIVND (reference sequence). V lost 7 bases, J lost 3 bases, and 6 bases stayed unmatched. The CDR3 length is 14 residues.

The chain has TRBV9 and TRBJ2-2; no firm D call. The CDR3 is 11 amino acids. V was pared by 0 bases and J by 6 bases, with 0 bases between. Germline-derived CDR1 and CDR2 are SGDLS and YYNGEE. The CDR3 sequence is CASSVAGELFF. The CDR3 nucleotides read TGTGCCAGCAGCGTAGCCGGGGAGCTGTTTTTT.

The J gene is TRBJ2-7, the V gene TRBV7-6; TRBD2 agrees at 11 bases. Per germline, CDR1 SGHVS and CDR2 FNYEAQ. V lost 5 bases to trimming and J lost 4 bases; unmatched junction nucleotides: 7. This CDR3 has 15 residues. In nucleotides, the CDR3 is TGTGCCAGCAGCCCTAGCGGGAGGCCACTTTACGAGCAGTACTTC. It specifies CASSPSGRPLYEQYF.

V usage is TRBV7-6 and J usage is TRBJ1-2; 8 nucleotides align to TRBD1. The germline V gene encodes CDR1 SGHVS and CDR2 FNYEAQ. Unmatched junction bases numbered 6, after V lost 2 bases and J lost 4 bases. CDR3 length equals 15 residues. The CDR3 nucleotides read TGTGCCAGCAGCTTAACCGGACAGGGCGTCTATGGCTACACCTTC. It is translated as CASSLTGQGVYGYTF.

The V gene is TRBV5-8, the J gene TRBJ1-4; 7 bases are a match to TRBD1. The CDR3 loop spans 15 amino acids. Looked up from germline, CDR1 is SGHTS and CDR2 is YDEGEE. J lost 3 bases, V lost 2 bases, and 4 bases had no gene match. CDR3 sequence reads: CASSFETGANEKLFF. DNA of the CDR3: TGTGCCAGCAGCTTCGAAACAGGGGCTAATGAAAAACTGTTTTTT. Drawing the rest from reference TRBV5-8 and TRBJ1-4, the complete variable domain is EAGVTQSPTHLIKTRGQQATLRCSPISGHTSVYWYQQALGLGLQFLLWYDEGEERNRGNFPPRFSGRQFPNYSSELNVNALELEDSALYLCASSFETGANEKLFFGSGTQLSVL.

This clone turned up a few times. The chain uses TRBV6-5 and TRBJ1-5; no firm D call. V lost 6 bases to trimming and J lost 2 bases, with 14 bases between them. This CDR3 region has 15 residues. CDR1 is MNHEY and CDR2 is SVGAGI in the germline V gene. CDR3 residues: CASSLTTEGNQPQHF. The CDR3 bases are TGTGCCAGCAGCCTTACGACGGAGGGCAATCAGCCCCAGCATTTT.

The V call is TRBV18, the J call TRBJ2-5; 9 nucleotides align to TRBD1. Germline V lookup: CDR1 KGHSH, CDR2 LQKENI. V lost 5 bases and J lost 6; bases outside the gene matches: 10. The CDR3 runs to 15 residues. The CDR3 nucleotides are TGTGCCAGCTCAACCCTTATGACAGGGGGACAGACCCAGTACTTC. It yields the protein CASSTLMTGGQTQYF.

The gene calls are TRBV4-1 and TRBJ1-5; no firm D call. The germline V and J ends were trimmed by 0 bases and 10 bases, with 7 bases remaining between them. The CDR3 spans 12 residues. The germline V gene encodes CDR1 MGHRA and CDR2 YSYEKL. The CDR3 nucleotides are TGCGCCAGCAGCCAAGATGGGAGACCCCAGCATTTT. Translated, it gives CASSQDGRPQHF.

The chain employs TRBV7-8 and TRBJ1-6, with 7 bases fitting TRBD1. Germline values: CDR1 SGHVS, CDR2 FQNEAQ. J gave up 8 bases and V 1 base, and 5 bases lay outside the gene matches. This CDR3 has 15 residues. This CDR3 is CASSLVDRDYSPLHF. Written as DNA, the CDR3 is TGTGCCAGCAGCTTAGTTGACAGGGATTATTCACCCCTCCACTTT.

V gene TRBV3-1 (or the pseudogene TRBV3-2) combines with J gene TRBJ1-4; D is ambiguous. This CDR3 has 12 residues. The ends were cut back, 3 bases at V and 7 bases at J, with 6 bases in the middle. Germline CDR1 reads LGHDT; CDR2 reads YNNKEL (reference sequence). The DNA of the CDR3 is TGTGCCAGCAGCCAGCGGCCTGAAAAACTGTTTTTT. Translated, it gives CASSQRPEKLFF.

This clone was counted between two and nine times. This chain connects TRBV5-4 to TRBJ1-2; D is unresolved. Looked up from germline, CDR1 is SGHNT and CDR2 is YYREEE (reference sequence). V was pared by 4 bases and J by 2 bases, with 15 bases between. This CDR3 has 15 amino acids. CDR3 bases: TGTGCCAGCAGCGGACTAAAGGAACCAAACTATGGCTACACCTTC. Translated: CASSGLKEPNYGYTF.

This chain uses TRBV3-1 (or the pseudogene TRBV3-2) with TRBJ1-2, with 7 bases matching TRBD1. This CDR3 is built from 16 residues. Unmatched junction bases numbered 8, after V lost 4 bases and J lost 0 bases. Germline CDR1 reads LGHDT; CDR2 reads YNNKEL (reference sequence). The CDR3 nucleotides are TGTGCCAGCAGCCCGTACATGGGACAGCCTAACTATGGCTACACCTTC. Protein: CASSPYMGQPNYGYTF.

This clone has a single count. V and J are TRBV9 and TRBJ2-2; D could derive from TRBD1 or TRBD2 (5 bases each). This CDR3 has 12 amino acids. Deletions cut 5 bases from V and 5 bases from J, with 7 bases between. Germline CDR1 is SGDLS and CDR2 is YYNGEE. The CDR3 DNA reads TGTGCCAGCAGGAGGGGAACCGGGGAGCTGTTTTTT. Protein: CASRRGTGELFF. Drawing the rest from reference TRBV9 and TRBJ2-2, the complete variable domain is DSGVTQTPKHLITATGQRVTLRCSPRSGDLSVYWYQQSLDQGLQFLIQYYNGEERAKGNILERFSAQQFPDLHSELNLSSLELGDSALYFCASRRGTGELFFGEGSRLTVL.

The chain is built from TRBV9 and TRBJ2-7; unclear D gene. Trimming removed 4 bases at V and 3 bases at J, with 11 bases between. This CDR3 comprises 13 residues. Germline lookup yields CDR1 SGDLS and CDR2 YYNGEE. The CDR3 region has the DNA TGTGCCAGCAGCACGGAAATGGGCTACGAGCAGTACTTC. It yields the protein CASSTEMGYEQYF. The whole variable domain, filled in from reference TRBV9 and TRBJ2-7, reads DSGVTQTPKHLITATGQRVTLRCSPRSGDLSVYWYQQSLDQGLQFLIQYYNGEERAKGNILERFSAQQFPDLHSELNLSSLELGDSALYFCASSTEMGYEQYFGPGTRLTVT.

The chain joins TRBV2 to TRBJ2-3, with a weak D call TRBD2 (7 bases). Trimming took off 0 bases at V and 2 bases at J, with 12 bases between the two ends. Germline CDR1 SNHLY, CDR2 FYNNEI. The CDR3 length is 16 residues. The CDR3 region is CASSEARGGSTDTQYF. In nucleotides, the CDR3 is TGTGCCAGCAGTGAAGCGAGGGGGGGATCCACAGATACGCAGTATTTT.